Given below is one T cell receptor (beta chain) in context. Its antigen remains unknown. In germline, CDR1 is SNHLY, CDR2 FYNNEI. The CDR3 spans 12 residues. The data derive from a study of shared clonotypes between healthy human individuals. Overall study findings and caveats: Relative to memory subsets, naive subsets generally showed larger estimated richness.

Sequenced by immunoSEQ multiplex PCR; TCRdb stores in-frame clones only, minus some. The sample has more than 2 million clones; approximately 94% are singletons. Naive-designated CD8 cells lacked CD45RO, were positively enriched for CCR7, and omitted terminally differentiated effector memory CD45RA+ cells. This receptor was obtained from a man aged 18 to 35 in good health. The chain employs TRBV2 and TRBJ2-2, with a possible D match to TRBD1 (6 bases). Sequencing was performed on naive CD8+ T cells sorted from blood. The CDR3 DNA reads TGTGCGGGGCGACAGGCCACCGGGGAGCTGTTTTTT. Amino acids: CAGRQATGELFF.